Listed below are T cell receptor beta chains from one sample, sequenced in a study of blood T cell repertoires in COVID-19. Assay used: immunoSEQ multiplex PCR; TCRdb lists only in-frame clones, some missing. Of some 200,000 clones detected, over 75% appear once; the ten largest clones hold about 0.54%. The specimen was peripheral blood. The receptors derive from a man aged 50-59 years with acute or convalescent COVID-19. Each CDR3 is given with its conserved first and last residue. The order of the fields is D gene, V gene, J gene, clone size, CDR3 length, CDR3 protein, CDR3 DNA. The D gene is left open where the match is weak. A clone size is listed for some rows: how often the clone was seen (once, few, many), or a class if it is expanded.

TRBD1	TRBV9	TRBJ1-2	-	16	CASSVGGQGGGNGYTF	TGTGCCAGCAGCGTAGGGGGACAGGGTGGAGGGAATGGCTACACCTTC
-	TRBV7-9	TRBJ1-6	-	14	CASIRIGGGSPLHF	TGTGCCAGCATCCGAATTGGGGGGGGATCACCCCTCCACTTT
-	TRBV13	TRBJ2-1	-	16	CASSPMWGRSYNEQFF	TGTGCCAGCAGCCCAATGTGGGGGAGGTCCTACAATGAGCAGTTCTTC
-	TRBV6-5	TRBJ1-2	once	13	CASSSVRGVGYTF	TGTGCCAGCAGTTCCGTTCGGGGGGTTGGCTACACCTTC
TRBD1	TRBV5-1	TRBJ1-4	-	14	CASSLGTGGEKLFF	TGCGCCAGCAGCTTGGGGACAGGGGGTGAAAAACTGTTTTTT
TRBD1	TRBV19	TRBJ1-6	-	16	CASSTGRTGGVSPLHF	TGTGCCAGTAGTACAGGACGGACAGGGGGAGTTTCACCCCTCCACTTT
TRBD1	TRBV7-2	TRBJ1-2	-	14	CASSLAGQGKGYTF	TGTGCCAGCAGCTTAGCGGGACAGGGGAAGGGCTACACCTTC
-	TRBV20-1	TRBJ1-6	-	8	CSASSLHF	TGCAGTGCTAGTTCTCTCCACTTT
-	TRBV29-1	TRBJ2-5	-	12	CSALSGEETQYF	TGCAGCGCTCTCTCGGGGGAGGAGACCCAGTACTTC
TRBD2	TRBV5-1	TRBJ2-1	-	15	CASSLGASGYNEQFF	TGCGCCAGCAGCTTGGGGGCTAGCGGTTACAATGAGCAGTTCTTC
-	TRBV6-2/TRBV6-3	TRBJ1-5	-	15	CASSYPGGGNQPQHF	TGTGCCAGCAGTTACCCGGGGGGCGGCAATCAGCCCCAGCATTTT
-	TRBV6-5	TRBJ1-2	-	16	CASSYSNQAPNYGYTF	TGTGCCAGCAGTTACTCGAACCAGGCCCCTAACTATGGCTACACCTTC
TRBD1	TRBV30	TRBJ1-1	-	15	CAWSAGQGADTEAFF	TGTGCCTGGAGTGCGGGACAGGGGGCGGACACTGAAGCTTTCTTT
TRBD1	TRBV19	TRBJ1-5	-	14	CASSPTGGNQPQHF	TGTGCCAGTAGTCCGACAGGGGGCAATCAGCCCCAGCATTTT
-	TRBV2	TRBJ1-5	-	14	CASSEGQGYQPQHF	TGTGCCAGCAGTGAAGGCCAGGGGTATCAGCCCCAGCATTTT
-	TRBV14	TRBJ2-2	-	16	CASSHSRDIYTGELFF	TGTGCCAGCAGCCACAGCCGGGACATCTACACCGGGGAGCTGTTTTTT
TRBD1	TRBV2	TRBJ1-1	-	14	CASRWTGPNTEAFF	TGTGCCAGCAGGTGGACAGGGCCGAACACTGAAGCTTTCTTT
-	TRBV10-3	TRBJ1-1	-	14	CAISGNYRDTEAFF	TGTGCCATCAGTGGAAACTACAGGGACACTGAAGCTTTCTTT
-	TRBV18	TRBJ1-1	-	16	CASLTREVYMNTEAFF	TGTGCCAGCTTAACAAGGGAGGTATACATGAACACTGAAGCTTTCTTT
TRBD1	TRBV30	TRBJ2-6	-	17	CAWGSPGQLSGANVLTF	TGTGCCTGGGGTAGTCCGGGACAGCTCTCTGGGGCCAACGTCCTGACTTTC
-	TRBV14	TRBJ1-5	-	14	CASSHGGGNQPQHF	TGTGCCAGCAGCCATGGCGGGGGCAATCAGCCCCAGCATTTT
-	TRBV29-1	TRBJ1-1	-	17	CSVVPIPQGGPDTEAFF	TGCAGCGTTGTTCCGATCCCCCAGGGAGGGCCTGACACTGAAGCTTTCTTT
-	TRBV6-5	TRBJ1-2	-	15	CASSTLGGDLNGYTF	TGTGCCAGCAGTACCCTCGGCGGGGACTTGAATGGCTACACCTTC
-	TRBV11-2	TRBJ1-1	-	14	CASSLSGMSTEAFF	TGTGCCAGCAGCTTATCAGGGATGAGCACTGAAGCTTTCTTT
TRBD2	TRBV27	TRBJ2-6	-	18	CASSPPTSYYSGANVLTF	TGTGCCAGCAGTCCACCGACTAGCTACTACTCTGGGGCCAACGTCCTGACTTTC
-	TRBV7-2	TRBJ1-5	-	17	CASSLAGYFDSNQPQHF	TGTGCCAGCAGCTTGGCAGGTTATTTCGATAGCAATCAGCCCCAGCATTTT
TRBD2	TRBV10-3	TRBJ2-5	once	15	CAISDVGRESETQYF	TGTGCCATCAGTGATGTGGGGCGGGAGTCAGAGACCCAGTACTTC
TRBD1	TRBV3-1/TRBV3-2	TRBJ2-7	-	16	CASSRTQGAHRYEQYF	TGTGCCAGCAGCCGGACACAGGGGGCGCACAGGTACGAGCAGTACTTC
-	TRBV2	TRBJ2-5	-	13	CASSEAEGGTQYF	TGTGCCAGCAGTGAAGCGGAGGGAGGGACCCAGTACTTC
-	TRBV7-3	TRBJ2-3	-	15	CASSLIPGSTDTQYF	TGTGCCAGCAGCTTAATCCCAGGGAGCACAGATACGCAGTATTTT
TRBD1	TRBV10-2	TRBJ1-2	-	16	CASSLVPGQADYGYTF	TGCGCCAGCAGTCTAGTCCCGGGACAGGCTGACTATGGCTACACCTTC
-	TRBV6-6	TRBJ2-1	-	11	CASSQTGFQFF	TGTGCCAGCAGCCAAACAGGGTTTCAGTTCTTC
TRBD1	TRBV5-1	TRBJ1-1	-	16	CASSHDSAGGRTEAFF	TGCGCCAGCAGCCACGACTCGGCAGGGGGTCGTACTGAAGCTTTCTTT
TRBD2	TRBV11-2	TRBJ2-5	-	16	CASSLVGTSAQETQYF	TGTGCCAGCAGCTTAGTGGGAACTAGCGCCCAAGAGACCCAGTACTTC
-	TRBV25-1	TRBJ1-1	-	13	CASSASLNTEAFF	TGTGCCAGCAGTGCCAGTTTGAACACTGAAGCTTTCTTT
-	TRBV15	TRBJ1-1	-	15	CATSRVARANTEAFF	TGTGCCACCAGCAGAGTCGCCAGGGCGAACACTGAAGCTTTCTTT
TRBD2	TRBV7-2	TRBJ2-1	-	14	CASSPRREADVWFF	TGTGCCAGCAGCCCGAGGCGGGAGGCGGACGTTTGGTTCTTC
-	TRBV11-3	TRBJ2-5	-	15	CASSPRTGAGETQYF	TGTGCCAGCAGCCCCCGGACTGGCGCGGGGGAGACCCAGTACTTC
TRBD2	TRBV19	TRBJ2-2	-	17	CASRTGVSGSLTGELFF	TGTGCCAGTAGGACCGGAGTTAGCGGGAGTTTAACCGGGGAGCTGTTTTTT
TRBD1	TRBV18	TRBJ1-3	-	16	CASSPNRDSSGNTIYF	TGTGCCAGCTCACCCAACCGGGACAGCTCTGGAAACACCATATATTTT
TRBD2	TRBV18	TRBJ2-5	-	17	CASSPNIAGGPHETQYF	TGTGCCAGCTCACCAAATATCGCGGGGGGCCCCCACGAGACCCAGTACTTC
TRBD1	TRBV5-1	TRBJ1-1	-	15	CASSGTGQEYTEAFF	TGCGCCAGCAGCGGAACGGGACAGGAGTACACTGAAGCTTTCTTT
-	TRBV27	TRBJ2-2	-	14	CASSLIGVPGELFF	TGTGCCAGCAGTTTAATAGGGGTCCCCGGGGAGCTGTTTTTT
TRBD2	TRBV28	TRBJ2-5	-	15	CASSSIAGRRETQYF	TGTGCCAGCAGCAGCATAGCGGGGCGGCGGGAGACCCAGTACTTC
TRBD2	TRBV7-2	TRBJ2-1	-	16	CASSSQTSGGANEQFF	TGTGCCAGCAGCTCTCAGACTAGCGGGGGGGCAAATGAGCAGTTCTTC
TRBD1	TRBV4-2	TRBJ1-5	-	15	CASSQLDREDQPQHF	TGTGCCAGCAGCCAACTCGACAGGGAGGATCAGCCCCAGCATTTT
TRBD1	TRBV7-9	TRBJ2-7	few	14	CASSSDRVTYEQYF	TGTGCCAGCAGCTCAGACAGGGTCACATACGAGCAGTACTTC
-	TRBV28	TRBJ2-3	once	14	CASSLPGTADTQYF	TGTGCCAGCAGTTTACCCGGGACTGCAGATACGCAGTATTTT
TRBD1	TRBV6-7	TRBJ2-7	-	19	CASSYSNSLSDRLFYEQYF	TGTGCCAGCAGTTACTCGAATTCTCTCTCGGACAGGTTATTTTACGAGCAGTACTTC
-	TRBV30	TRBJ1-1	-	13	CAWSVQRQTEAFF	TGTGCCTGGAGTGTTCAGCGGCAGACTGAAGCTTTCTTT